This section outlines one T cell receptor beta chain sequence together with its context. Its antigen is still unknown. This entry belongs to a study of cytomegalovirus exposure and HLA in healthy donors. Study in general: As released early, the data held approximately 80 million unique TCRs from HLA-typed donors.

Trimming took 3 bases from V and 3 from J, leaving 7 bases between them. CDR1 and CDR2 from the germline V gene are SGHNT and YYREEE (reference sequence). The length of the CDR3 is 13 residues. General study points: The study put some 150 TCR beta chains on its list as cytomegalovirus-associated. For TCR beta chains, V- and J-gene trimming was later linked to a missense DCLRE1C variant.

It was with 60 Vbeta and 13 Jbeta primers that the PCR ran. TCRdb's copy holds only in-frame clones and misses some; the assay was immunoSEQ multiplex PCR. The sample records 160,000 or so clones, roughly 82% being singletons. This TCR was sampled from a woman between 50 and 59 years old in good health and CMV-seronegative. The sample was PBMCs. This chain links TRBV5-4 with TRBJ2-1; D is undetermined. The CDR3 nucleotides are TGTGCCAGCAGCTCCTTAGTCTACAATGAGCAGTTCTTC. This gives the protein CASSSLVYNEQFF.